Following are 17 T cell receptor beta chains from one sample sequenced in a study of blood T cell repertoires in COVID-19. Method: immunoSEQ multiplex PCR; TCRdb's copy keeps in-frame clones and lacks some. The data contain under 200,000 clones, approximately 87% of them singletons. Sequenced input: peripheral blood. These receptors originate from a woman between 65 and 79 years old with acute or convalescent COVID-19.

This clone occurred a few times. The chain has TRBV19 and TRBJ2-3; D perhaps matches TRBD2 (6 bases). Germline CDR1 reads LNHDA; CDR2 reads SQIVND (reference sequence). V shed 6 bases and J shed 0 bases, with 13 bases lying between them. The CDR3 is 15 residues long. The CDR3 bases are TGTGCCAGTAGCCCCGGAGGGACTAGCACAGATACGCAGTATTTT. Encoded protein: CASSPGGTSTDTQYF.

The J gene is TRBJ2-5, the V gene TRBV10-3, with a weak D call TRBD1 (6 bases). V was trimmed by 5 bases and J by 2 bases, leaving 18 bases between them. Germline V gene sequence: CDR1 ENHRY, CDR2 SYGVKD. The CDR3 runs to 16 residues. CDR3 nucleotide sequence: TGTGCCATCAGTTTTTCACAGGGCGCCCCTCAAGAGACCCAGTACTTC. Amino acids: CAISFSQGAPQETQYF.

CDR3 DNA sequence: TGTGCCAGCAGCCAAGTTTGGCAGGATGGCTACACCTTC. Translated: CASSQVWQDGYTF. The rearrangement links TRBV3-1 (or the pseudogene TRBV3-2) to TRBJ1-2; D uncertain. Trimming stripped 1 base from V and 6 bases from J, with 9 bases between. The CDR3 consists of 13 residues. Germline CDR1 is LGHDT and CDR2 is YNNKEL (reference sequence).

The V gene is TRBV5-5, the J gene TRBJ1-1; 8 bases are a match to TRBD1. Germline CDR1 is SGHKS and CDR2 is YYEKEE (reference sequence). V trimming: 2 bases; J trimming: 1 base; junction bases outside the gene matches: 4. The CDR3 is made up of 15 amino acids. DNA of the CDR3: TGTGCCAGCAGCTTTTCCGGGACAGGGAACACTGAAGCTTTCTTT. It translates to CASSFSGTGNTEAFF.

The chain employs TRBV7-6 and TRBJ2-1, with unresolved D. This CDR3 is 13 amino acids long. Trimming left V 2 bases short and J 9 bases short, with 11 bases between. Germline assignment: CDR1 SGHVS and CDR2 FNYEAQ. CDR3 amino acids: CASSLFQEGEQFF. Written as DNA, the CDR3 is TGTGCCAGCAGCTTATTTCAGGAAGGTGAGCAGTTCTTC.

The chain links TRBV20-1 to TRBJ1-2; no clear D gene. Germline CDR1 reads DFQATT; CDR2 reads SNEGSKA (reference sequence). The V end was cut by 6 bases, the J end by 11 bases, with 16 bases between. The CDR3 extends over 11 amino acids. CDR3 amino acids: CSAQSQREYTF. The CDR3, as DNA: TGCAGTGCCCAGTCCCAACGGGAATACACCTTC.

CDR3 sequence reads: CASSLVVRDGYTF. Here the CDR3 DNA reads TGCGCCAGCAGCTTGGTCGTTCGCGATGGCTACACCTTC. The chain employs TRBV5-1 and TRBJ1-2, with no clear D. In germline, CDR1 is SGHRS, CDR2 YFSETQ. V lost 0 bases and J 6 bases, leaving 9 bases between the germline ends. This CDR3 comprises 13 residues.

This clone has a single count. Other DNA sequences within the sample encode an identical CDR3. This chain joins TRBV29-1 and TRBJ1-3; D call uncertain. This CDR3 spans 12 amino acids. Germline lookup yields CDR1 SQVTM and CDR2 ANQGSEA. V was pared by 4 bases and J by 0 bases, with 4 bases between. The CDR3 spells CSVAGSGNTIYF. DNA for the CDR3: TGCAGCGTTGCAGGCTCTGGAAACACCATATATTTT.

This clone was counted a single time. For the CDR3, the DNA is TGTGCCACCATTCCCCCCAGGGGGCGCCATGAAAAACTGTTTTTT. Its protein product is CATIPPRGRHEKLFF. The chain recombines TRBV24-1 with TRBJ1-4; 8 nucleotides match TRBD1. The V segment lost 8 bases and the J segment 6 bases; nucleotides outside the gene matches: 10. Germline CDR1 is KGHDR and CDR2 is SFDVKD. This CDR3 has 15 amino acids.

The gene calls are TRBV5-4 and TRBJ1-1; 8 bases are shared with TRBD1. From germline, CDR1 is SGHNT and CDR2 YYREEE (reference sequence). CDR3 length: 14 residues. V was pared by 5 bases and J by 5 bases, with 8 bases of the junction left unmatched. CDR3 nucleotides: TGTGCCAGCAGGTCAGGGGGCGAAAGGACTGAAGCTTTCTTT. Its protein is CASRSGGERTEAFF.

The V call is TRBV6-5, the J call TRBJ1-2; 11 bases agree with TRBD1. Germline CDR1 reads MNHEY; CDR2 reads SVGAGI. The CDR3 runs to 15 residues. The V and J ends lost 4 bases and 3 bases, in that order; junction bases with no gene match: 4. CDR3: CASSWRTGGDYGYTF. CDR3 bases: TGTGCCAGCAGTTGGAGGACAGGGGGCGACTATGGCTACACCTTC.

This clone has a single count. The gene calls are TRBV10-1 and TRBJ1-1; D is possibly TRBD1 (6 bases). V shed 2 bases and J shed 4 bases, with 14 bases lying between them. Germline V lookup: CDR1 WNHNN, CDR2 SYGVQD (reference sequence). This CDR3 has 15 amino acids. The CDR3, as DNA: TGCGCCAGCAGTGAGGGACAGCCAGGGGCCACTGAAGCTTTCTTT. This gives the protein CASSEGQPGATEAFF.

This chain connects TRBV5-1 to TRBJ2-2; 11 positions agree with TRBD2. Germline trimming cut 7 bases from V and 7 bases from J; bases unmatched to any gene: 15. The CDR3 length is 17 residues. Looked up from germline, CDR1 is SGHRS and CDR2 is YFSETQ. The CDR3 is CASAISGRAFRNGELFF. CDR3 coding DNA: TGCGCCAGCGCCATTAGCGGGAGGGCCTTCCGTAACGGGGAGCTGTTTTTT.

The J gene is TRBJ2-1, the V gene TRBV19; D uncertain. CDR3 size: 13 residues. From germline, CDR1 is LNHDA and CDR2 SQIVND (reference sequence). V was shortened by 5 bases and J by 7 bases, with 12 bases between the two germline ends. The CDR3 region is CASSVNQVNEQFF. CDR3 DNA: TGTGCCAGTAGTGTAAATCAGGTTAATGAGCAGTTCTTC.

V gene TRBV2 combines with J gene TRBJ2-7; the D gene is possibly TRBD1 (6 bases). V was clipped by 6 bases and J by 0 bases, with 12 bases between them. Germline CDR1 is SNHLY and CDR2 is FYNNEI. The CDR3 covers 14 residues. The CDR3 is CASSEQGNSYEQYF. The CDR3 nucleotides are TGTGCCAGCAGCGAACAGGGAAACTCCTACGAGCAGTACTTC.

The V call is TRBV5-1, the J call TRBJ2-2, with D tentatively TRBD1 (5 bases). The CDR3 length is 14 residues. CDR1 is SGHRS, CDR2 YFSETQ, per germline. The ends were cut back, 4 bases at V and 8 bases at J, with 15 bases in the middle. The CDR3 reads CASSPIPAGGELFF. CDR3 coding DNA: TGCGCCAGCAGCCCTATTCCGGCAGGGGGGGAGCTGTTTTTT.

The rearrangement uses TRBV15 and TRBJ1-4, with 8 bases matching TRBD1. V shed 5 bases and J 11 bases; nucleotides not matched to a gene: 10. The V gene's germline CDR1 is LNHNV and CDR2 YYDKDF (reference sequence). This CDR3 has 14 residues. Here the CDR3 DNA reads TGTGCCACCAGCGGACAGGGTAGGACTGAGAAACTGTTTTTT. Its protein product is CATSGQGRTEKLFF.